Here is one T cell receptor beta chain with its context. This sample was included in a study of blood T cell repertoires in COVID-19. Study background: Specimens from acute and convalescent COVID-19 originated in the United States, Italy and Spain.

Method: immunoSEQ multiplex PCR; TCRdb's copy keeps in-frame clones and lacks some. This sample carries 60,000 to 75,000 clones, 75% to 95% of them seen once, and the ten largest clones take 7.3%. CDR1 and CDR2 from the germline V gene are MGHRA and YSYEKL. Unmatched junction bases numbered 17, after V lost 3 bases and J lost 8 bases. CDR3 length: 17 amino acids. The chain is built from TRBV4-1 and TRBJ1-2; 8 bases align to TRBD1. The sample comprised peripheral blood. This TCR was recovered from a middle-aged man with COVID-19, enrolled during active disease. The CDR3 bases are TGCGCCAGCAGCCAGATCGACCTGCGGCAGGGGGCGGGGGGCTACACCTTC. Amino acid sequence: CASSQIDLRQGAGGYTF.